The 2 T cell receptor beta chains below were found in one sample sequenced in a study of blood T cells in healthy people across ages. For the second PCR, which ran for about 7 to 11 cycles, a sample-barcoded 5' primer and a J-beta primer mix were used. TCRdb redid the calling of the 5' RACE reads with MiXCR, one entry per CDR3 protein. The table shows roughly 1,500,000 distinct CDR3 sequences, with roughly 30% occurring only once. The sample consisted of blood. The receptors shown here come from a woman in her twenties or thirties in good health.

V and J are TRBV29-1 and TRBJ1-1; D is undetermined. The V gene lost 4 bases and the J gene lost 0 bases, with 9 bases spanning the gap. CDR1 SQVTM and CDR2 ANQGSEA come from the germline V gene. CDR3 length: 13 residues. The CDR3 sequence: CSVVRRMNTEAFF. The CDR3 DNA is TGCAGCGTTGTAAGACGGATGAACACTGAAGCTTTCTTT.

This clonotype came up a few times. The rearrangement links TRBV7-9 to TRBJ1-5; TRBD1 matches at 8 bases. The V and J ends lost 5 bases and 4 bases, in that order; junction bases with no gene match: 7. The CDR3 has 15 amino acids. CDR1 is SEHNR, CDR2 FQNEAQ, per germline (reference sequence). The CDR3 DNA reads TGTGCCAGCAGCCCGACAGGGGATCGGAATCAGCCCCAGCATTTT. This encodes CASSPTGDRNQPQHF.